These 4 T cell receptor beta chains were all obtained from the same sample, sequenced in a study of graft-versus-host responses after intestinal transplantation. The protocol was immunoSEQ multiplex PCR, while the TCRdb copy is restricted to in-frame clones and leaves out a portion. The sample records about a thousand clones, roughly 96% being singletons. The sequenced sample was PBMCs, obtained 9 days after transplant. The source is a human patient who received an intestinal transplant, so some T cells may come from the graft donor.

Here the CDR3 reads CASSGQPPTGELFF. The DNA for the CDR3 is TGTGCCAGCAGTGGACAGCCCCCCACCGGGGAGCTGTTTTTT. The genes are TRBV6-1 and TRBJ2-2, with TRBD1 as a possible D gene (5 bases). The length of the CDR3 is 14 residues. The germline V and J ends were trimmed by 4 bases and 4 bases, with 10 bases remaining between them. CDR1 is MNHNS, CDR2 SASEGT, per germline.

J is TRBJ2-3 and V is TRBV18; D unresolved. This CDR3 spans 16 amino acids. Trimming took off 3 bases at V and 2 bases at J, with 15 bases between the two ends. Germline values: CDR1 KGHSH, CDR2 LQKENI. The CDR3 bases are TGTGCCAGCTCACCCTCGGCCAACTCAAACACAGATACGCAGTATTTT. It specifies CASSPSANSNTDTQYF.

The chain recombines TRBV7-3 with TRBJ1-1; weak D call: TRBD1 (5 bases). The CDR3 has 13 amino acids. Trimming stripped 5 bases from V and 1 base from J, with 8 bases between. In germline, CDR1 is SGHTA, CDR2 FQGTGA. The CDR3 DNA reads TGTGCCAGCAGCCGGGGACCGAACACTGAAGCTTTCTTT. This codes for CASSRGPNTEAFF.

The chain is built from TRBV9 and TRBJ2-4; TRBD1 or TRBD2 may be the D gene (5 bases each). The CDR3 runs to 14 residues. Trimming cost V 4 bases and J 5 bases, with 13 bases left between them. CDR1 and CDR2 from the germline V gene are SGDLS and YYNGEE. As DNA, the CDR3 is TGTGCCAGCAGCCCCCAACGAGGGGAAAACATTCAGTACTTC. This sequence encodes CASSPQRGENIQYF.